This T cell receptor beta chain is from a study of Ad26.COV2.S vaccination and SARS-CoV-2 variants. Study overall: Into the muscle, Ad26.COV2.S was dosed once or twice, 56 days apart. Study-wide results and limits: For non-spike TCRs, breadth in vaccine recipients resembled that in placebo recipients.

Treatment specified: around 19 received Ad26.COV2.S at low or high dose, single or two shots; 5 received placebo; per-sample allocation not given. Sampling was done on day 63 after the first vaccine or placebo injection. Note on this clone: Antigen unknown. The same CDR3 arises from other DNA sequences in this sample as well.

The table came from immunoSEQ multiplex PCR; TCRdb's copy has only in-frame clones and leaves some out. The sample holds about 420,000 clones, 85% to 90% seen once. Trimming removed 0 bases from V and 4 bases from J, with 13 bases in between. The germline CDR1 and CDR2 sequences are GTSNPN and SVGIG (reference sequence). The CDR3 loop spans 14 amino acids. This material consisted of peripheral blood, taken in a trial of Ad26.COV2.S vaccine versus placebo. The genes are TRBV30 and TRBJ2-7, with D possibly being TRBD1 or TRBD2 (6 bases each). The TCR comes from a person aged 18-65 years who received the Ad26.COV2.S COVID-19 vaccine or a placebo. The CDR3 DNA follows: TGTGCCTGGAGTGTAGGGGGGTCCTCATACGAGCAGTACTTC. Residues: CAWSVGGSSYEQYF.